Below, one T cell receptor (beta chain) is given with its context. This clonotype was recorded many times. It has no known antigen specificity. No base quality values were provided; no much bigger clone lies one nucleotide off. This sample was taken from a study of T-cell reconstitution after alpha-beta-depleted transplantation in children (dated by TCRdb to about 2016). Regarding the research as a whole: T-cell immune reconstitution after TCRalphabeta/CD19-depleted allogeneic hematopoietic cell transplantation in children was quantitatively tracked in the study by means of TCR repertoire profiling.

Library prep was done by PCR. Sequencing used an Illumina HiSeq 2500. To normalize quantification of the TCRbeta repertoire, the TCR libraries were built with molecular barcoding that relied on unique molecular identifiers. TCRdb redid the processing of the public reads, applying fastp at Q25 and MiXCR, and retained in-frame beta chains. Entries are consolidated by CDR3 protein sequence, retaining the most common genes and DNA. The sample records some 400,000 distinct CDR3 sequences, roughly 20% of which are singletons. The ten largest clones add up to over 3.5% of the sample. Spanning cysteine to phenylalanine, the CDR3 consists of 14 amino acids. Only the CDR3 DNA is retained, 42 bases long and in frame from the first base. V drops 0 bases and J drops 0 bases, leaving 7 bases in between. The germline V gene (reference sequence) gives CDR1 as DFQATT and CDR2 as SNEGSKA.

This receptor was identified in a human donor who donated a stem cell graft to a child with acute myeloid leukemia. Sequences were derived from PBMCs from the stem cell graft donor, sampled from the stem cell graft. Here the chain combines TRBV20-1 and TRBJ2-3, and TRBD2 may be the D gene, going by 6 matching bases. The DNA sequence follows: TGCAGTGCTAGAGATAGCGGTAGCACAGATACGCAGTATTTT. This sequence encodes CSARDSGSTDTQYF.